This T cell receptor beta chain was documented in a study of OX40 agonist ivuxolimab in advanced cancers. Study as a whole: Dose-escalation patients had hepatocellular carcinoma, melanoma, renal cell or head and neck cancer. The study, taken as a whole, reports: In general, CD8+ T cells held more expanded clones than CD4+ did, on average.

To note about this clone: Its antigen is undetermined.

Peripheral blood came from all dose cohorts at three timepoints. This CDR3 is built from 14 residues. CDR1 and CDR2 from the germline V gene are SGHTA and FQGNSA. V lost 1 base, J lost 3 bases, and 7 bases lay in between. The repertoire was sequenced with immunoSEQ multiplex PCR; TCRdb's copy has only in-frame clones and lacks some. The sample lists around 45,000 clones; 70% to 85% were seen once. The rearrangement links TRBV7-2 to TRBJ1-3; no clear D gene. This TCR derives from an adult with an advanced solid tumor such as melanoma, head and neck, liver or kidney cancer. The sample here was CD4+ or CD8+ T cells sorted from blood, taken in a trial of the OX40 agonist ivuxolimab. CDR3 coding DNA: TGTGCCAGCAGCTTAGGAGGGAATGGAAACACCATATATTTT. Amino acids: CASSLGGNGNTIYF. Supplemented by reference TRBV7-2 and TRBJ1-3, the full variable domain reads GAGVSQSPSNKVTEKGKDVELRCDPISGHTALYWYRQSLGQGLEFLIYFQGNSAPDKSGLPSDRFSAERTGGSVSTLTIQRTQQEDSAVYLCASSLGGNGNTIYFGEGSWLTVV.